These 2 T cell receptor beta chains were all obtained from the same sample, sequenced in a study of cytomegalovirus exposure and HLA in healthy donors. 60 Vbeta and 13 Jbeta primers were used in PCR. Profiling relied on immunoSEQ multiplex PCR, and the TCRdb table lists in-frame clones only, not all of them. The sample contains some 100,000 clones, around 72% of which appear only once. The source material was PBMCs. These receptors were obtained from a male donor in good health and CMV-seropositive.

This sequence joins TRBV7-8 and TRBJ1-5, with a tentative D call TRBD1 (6 bases). Trimming stripped 11 bases from V and 11 bases from J, with 22 bases between. CDR1 and CDR2 from the germline V gene are SGHVS and FQNEAQ. The CDR3 is 13 residues long. The CDR3 region is CASVGGLTEAQHF. CDR3 DNA sequence: TGTGCCTCCGTCGGGGGGCTGACTGAGGCCCAGCATTTT.

This chain connects TRBV7-2 to TRBJ2-7; TRBD1 might be the D (6 bases). Trimming took 10 bases from V and 7 from J, leaving 20 bases between them. Germline V CDR1 and CDR2: SGHTA, FQGNSA. The CDR3 consists of 13 residues. CDR3 DNA: TGTGCCACAAGGGACAATCCAGGAGCGGAGCAGTACTTC. It encodes CATRDNPGAEQYF.